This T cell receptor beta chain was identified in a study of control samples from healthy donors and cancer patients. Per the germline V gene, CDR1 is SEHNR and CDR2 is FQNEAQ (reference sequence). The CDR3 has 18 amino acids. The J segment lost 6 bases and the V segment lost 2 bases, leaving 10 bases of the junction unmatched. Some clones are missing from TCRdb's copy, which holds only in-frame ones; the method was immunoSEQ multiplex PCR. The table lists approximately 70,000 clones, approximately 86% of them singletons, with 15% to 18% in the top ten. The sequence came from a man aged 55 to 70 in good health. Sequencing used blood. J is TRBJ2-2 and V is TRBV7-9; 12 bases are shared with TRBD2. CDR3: CASSLPPRLAGVAGELFF. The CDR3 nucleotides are TGTGCCAGCAGCTTACCCCCCCGACTAGCGGGAGTGGCCGGGGAGCTGTTTTTT.